Below are 25 T cell receptor beta chains sequenced from a single sample in a study of cytomegalovirus exposure and HLA in healthy donors. Use of 60 Vbeta and 13 Jbeta primers characterized the PCR. Libraries were prepared by immunoSEQ multiplex PCR; TCRdb keeps only in-frame clonotypes and omits some of them. The sample includes over 80,000 clones, around 79% of them seen just once. The sample taken for sequencing was PBMCs. These receptor sequences come from an older woman in good health and CMV-seropositive.

V is TRBV2 and J is TRBJ2-7, with D hard to call. CDR1 SNHLY and CDR2 FYNNEI come from the germline V gene. V lost 3 bases to trimming and J lost 13 bases, with 4 bases between them. The length of the CDR3 is 8 residues. The CDR3 reads CASSEAYF. CDR3 DNA sequence: TGTGCCAGCAGTGAGGCATACTTC.

CDR3: CASSEWDRGPDTQYF. The CDR3 DNA is TGTGCCAGCAGTGAATGGGACAGGGGCCCAGATACGCAGTATTTT. The chain uses TRBV25-1 and TRBJ2-3; 10 positions agree with TRBD1. The CDR3 totals 15 residues. Germline values: CDR1 MGHDK, CDR2 SYGVNS. The V segment lost 1 base and the J segment 4 bases; nucleotides outside the gene matches: 2.

This clone was seen a few times. The V gene is TRBV13, the J gene TRBJ2-2, with D maybe TRBD1 (6 bases). The germline CDR1 and CDR2 sequences are PRHDT and FYEKMQ (reference sequence). Trimming took 5 bases from V and 1 from J, leaving 14 bases between them. The CDR3 has 16 amino acids. The CDR3 DNA sequence: TGTGCCAGCAGCCTCACAGACAGGAAGAACACCGGGGAGCTGTTTTTT. Protein sequence: CASSLTDRKNTGELFF.

This clone came up a few times. The chain links TRBV28 to TRBJ2-5; tentative D call: TRBD2 (6 bases). The DNA end favors TRBJ2-7, so the J call may be wrong. Per germline, CDR1 MDHEN and CDR2 SYDVKM. This CDR3 has 15 residues. Here the CDR3 reads CASSLGGGVSGEQYF. CDR3 nucleotide sequence: TGTGCCAGCAGTTTAGGTGGCGGGGTCTCTGGCGAGCAGTACTTC.

This clone was observed a handful of times. The rearrangement uses TRBV6-5 and TRBJ1-3, with TRBD1 as a possible D gene (6 bases). The CDR3 is 15 residues long. Germline CDR1 reads MNHEY; CDR2 reads SVGAGI. V gave up 0 bases and J gave up 4 bases, with 10 bases separating them. The CDR3 is CASSYSWDIGNTIYF. CDR3 bases: TGTGCCAGCAGTTACTCCTGGGACATCGGAAACACCATATATTTT.

This clone was observed a handful of times. V is TRBV10-3 and J is TRBJ1-5; D remains ambiguous. Germline V gives CDR1 ENHRY, CDR2 SYGVKD. This CDR3 region has 14 residues. V was cut by 3 bases and J by 0 bases, with 6 bases left in between. DNA for the CDR3: TGTGCCATCAGTGACCCCTATAGCAATCAGCCCCAGCATTTT. It codes for CAISDPYSNQPQHF.

This sequence joins TRBV9 and TRBJ2-3; a weak D match, TRBD1 (6 bases). In germline, CDR1 is SGDLS, CDR2 YYNGEE. The CDR3 length is 14 residues. Trimming removed 4 bases from V and 1 base from J, with 10 bases in between. The CDR3 coding sequence is TGTGCCAGCAGCATGTGGACAGGCACAGATACGCAGTATTTT. Residues: CASSMWTGTDTQYF.

V usage is TRBV28 and J usage is TRBJ2-7; 10 bases align to TRBD1. This CDR3 is 14 amino acids long. J gave up 4 bases and V 6 bases, and 6 bases lay outside the gene matches. Germline V gives CDR1 MDHEN, CDR2 SYDVKM. The CDR3 DNA reads TGTGCCAGCAGCAACCGGGGACAGGGGTACGAGCAGTACTTC. It encodes CASSNRGQGYEQYF.

A single count supports this clone. V usage is TRBV5-1 and J usage is TRBJ2-7; perhaps TRBD1 as D (6 bases). This CDR3 is built from 15 residues. Germline loops: CDR1 SGHRS, CDR2 YFSETQ. V shed 1 base and J shed 2 bases, with 13 bases lying between them. The CDR3 DNA reads as TGCGCCAGCAGCTTGCACCTGACAGGAACCTACGAGCAGTACTTC. Residues: CASSLHLTGTYEQYF.

The chain recombines TRBV5-5 with TRBJ2-2, with a possible D match to TRBD1 (6 bases). CDR3 size: 15 residues. CDR1 is SGHKS, CDR2 YYEKEE, per germline (reference sequence). V lost 4 bases and J 1 base, leaving 11 bases between the germline ends. The CDR3, as DNA: TGTGCCAGCAGCCAGGGACACATGAACACCGGGGAGCTGTTTTTT. This encodes CASSQGHMNTGELFF.

V and J are TRBV6-5 and TRBJ1-3; perhaps TRBD1 as D (5 bases). The ends were cut back, 4 bases at V and 4 bases at J, with 14 bases in the middle. The germline V gene encodes CDR1 MNHEY and CDR2 SVGAGI. The CDR3 sequence is 15 residues long. CDR3 sequence: CASSLGPGPGNTIYF. CDR3 sequence (DNA): TGTGCCAGCAGTTTAGGGCCAGGGCCCGGAAACACCATATATTTT.

The chain recombines TRBV7-9 with TRBJ1-1; unclear D gene. V lost 1 base and J 0 bases, leaving 6 bases between the germline ends. The germline V gene has CDR1 SEHNR and CDR2 FQNEAQ (reference sequence). The CDR3 contains 14 residues. The CDR3 protein is CASSLGQMNTEAFF. CDR3 bases: TGTGCCAGCAGCTTAGGGCAGATGAACACTGAAGCTTTCTTT.

The chain combines TRBV4-1 with TRBJ2-7; a possible D gene is TRBD2 (6 bases). Germline V gene lookup returns CDR1 MGHRA and CDR2 YSYEKL. This CDR3 region has 16 residues. Trimming took 1 base from V and 3 from J, leaving 16 bases between them. CDR3: CASSQAPTGVFYEQYF. As DNA, the CDR3 is TGCGCCAGCAGCCAAGCTCCGACGGGGGTATTCTACGAGCAGTACTTC.

This clone was counted a few times. V gene TRBV29-1 combines with J gene TRBJ2-2, with TRBD2 matching over 9 bases. Trimming removed 6 bases from V and 7 bases from J; junction bases left unmatched: 9. Germline V CDR1 and CDR2: SQVTM, ANQGSEA. The CDR3 spans 14 residues. The CDR3 loop reads CSVGVAGAIGELFF. The CDR3 nucleotides read TGCAGCGTCGGGGTAGCGGGAGCGATCGGGGAGCTGTTTTTT.

This clone was seen a few times. The chain couples TRBV28 to TRBJ2-5; TRBD2 aligns across 8 bases. J gave up 1 base and V 2 bases, and 0 bases lay outside the gene matches. The CDR3 runs 14 residues. CDR1 is MDHEN, CDR2 SYDVKM, per germline. The DNA for the CDR3 is TGTGCCAGCAGTTTAGGGACTAGCCAAGAGACCCAGTACTTC. Residues: CASSLGTSQETQYF. The full variable domain, completed using reference TRBV28 and TRBJ2-5, is DVKVTQSSRYLVKRTGEKVFLECVQDMDHENMFWYRQDPGLGLRLIYFSYDVKMKEKGDIPEGYSVSREKKERFSLILESASTNQTSMYLCASSLGTSQETQYFGPGTRLLVL.

The V gene is TRBV6-5, the J gene TRBJ2-1, with TRBD1 matching over 11 bases. With V trimmed by 5 bases and J by 4 bases, 4 bases remained unmatched. In germline, CDR1 is MNHEY, CDR2 SVGAGI. This CDR3 has 15 amino acids. The CDR3 region has the DNA TGTGCCAGCAGTCCGGGACAGGGGGTTTACAATGAGCAGTTCTTC. It specifies CASSPGQGVYNEQFF.

The chain uses TRBV4-3 and TRBJ2-7, with TRBD2 as a possible D gene (6 bases). Trimming took off 1 base at V and 2 bases at J, with 12 bases between the two ends. Germline V gene data show CDR1 as LGHNA and CDR2 as YSLEER. There are 15 residues in the CDR3. This CDR3 is CASSQVRGLAYEQYF. In DNA form, the CDR3 reads TGCGCCAGCAGCCAAGTTAGGGGACTTGCCTACGAGCAGTACTTC.

The CDR3 DNA sequence: TGTGCCAGCAGTCAAAGCGGGAGTCGGTCCTACGAGCAGTACTTC. Its protein is CASSQSGSRSYEQYF. V usage is TRBV2 and J usage is TRBJ2-7; 8 bases fit TRBD2. The junction had 7 bases not matched to a gene; V was cut back by 5 bases and J by 1 base. The CDR3 contains 15 residues. The germline V gene has CDR1 SNHLY and CDR2 FYNNEI.

The chain uses TRBV2 and TRBJ2-2; tentative D call: TRBD2 (6 bases). This CDR3 contains 14 residues. V was cut by 8 bases and J by 4 bases, with 14 bases left in between. The germline CDR1 and CDR2 sequences are SNHLY and FYNNEI. The CDR3, as DNA: TGTGCCAGCGACACGTCCGGGGGCACCGGGGAGCTGTTTTTT. This encodes CASDTSGGTGELFF. Full variable domain (outside the CDR3, taken from reference TRBV2 and TRBJ2-2): EPEVTQTPSHQVTQMGQEVILRCVPISNHLYFYWYRQILGQKVEFLVSFYNNEISEKSEIFDDQFSVERPDGSNFTLKIRSTKLEDSAMYFCASDTSGGTGELFFGEGSRLTVL.

The V gene is TRBV7-2, the J gene TRBJ2-7; 9 positions agree with TRBD1. Germline CDR1 reads SGHTA; CDR2 reads FQGNSA. The CDR3 runs 15 residues. Germline trimming cut 8 bases from V and 0 bases from J; bases unmatched to any gene: 8. CDR3 DNA: TGTGCCAGCTGCACCGGGACAGGGAGCTCCTACGAGCAGTACTTC. Translating it yields CASCTGTGSSYEQYF.

This clone occurred a few times. The J gene is TRBJ2-2, the V gene TRBV11-2; D gene unclear. This CDR3 is 14 amino acids long. With 8 bases removed from V and 0 bases from J, the gap between germline ends came to 10 bases. The germline gives CDR1 SGHAT, CDR2 FQNNGV. This chain's CDR3 is CASGQATNTGELFF. The CDR3 nucleotides read TGTGCCAGCGGGCAGGCGACGAACACCGGGGAGCTGTTTTTT.

This clone was observed a few times. This chain connects TRBV7-2 to TRBJ2-7, with D unclear. Germline V CDR1 and CDR2: SGHTA, FQGNSA. V dropped 4 bases and J dropped 6 bases, with 10 bases sitting between them. There are 12 residues in the CDR3. The CDR3 nucleotides read TGTGCCAGCAGCTCATCGTACGGCGAGCAGTACTTC. Protein sequence: CASSSSYGEQYF.

In regard to this clone: Relative to the germline gene, one junction end is altered; a read error may explain this. Other DNA variants within this sample encode the same CDR3. The chain is built from TRBV5-1 and TRBJ1-4; TRBD1 agrees at 7 bases. The CDR3 contains 17 residues. Germline V gene lookup returns CDR1 SGHRS and CDR2 YFSETQ. The CDR3 here is CASSRTGTATTNEKLFF. Here the CDR3 DNA reads TGCGCCAGCAGTAGGACCGGGACAGCCACAACTAATGAAAAACTGTTCTTT.

The J gene is TRBJ2-7, the V gene TRBV7-3, with a possible D match to TRBD1 (6 bases). Trimming cost V 1 base and J 0 bases, with 13 bases left between them. The CDR3 is made up of 16 amino acids. The germline CDR1 and CDR2 sequences are SGHTA and FQGTGA. As DNA, the CDR3 is TGTGCCAGCAGCTTAAATTGGGCAGGGGACTCCTACGAGCAGTACTTC. Its translation is CASSLNWAGDSYEQYF.

This rearrangement joins TRBV19 to TRBJ2-1; no firm D call. The CDR3 consists of 11 residues. The germline V and J ends were trimmed by 5 bases and 6 bases, with 5 bases remaining between them. CDR1 and CDR2 (germline): LNHDA, SQIVND (reference sequence). DNA for the CDR3: TGTGCCAGTAGTCTCTCCAATGAGCAGTTCTTC. Its translation is CASSLSNEQFF.